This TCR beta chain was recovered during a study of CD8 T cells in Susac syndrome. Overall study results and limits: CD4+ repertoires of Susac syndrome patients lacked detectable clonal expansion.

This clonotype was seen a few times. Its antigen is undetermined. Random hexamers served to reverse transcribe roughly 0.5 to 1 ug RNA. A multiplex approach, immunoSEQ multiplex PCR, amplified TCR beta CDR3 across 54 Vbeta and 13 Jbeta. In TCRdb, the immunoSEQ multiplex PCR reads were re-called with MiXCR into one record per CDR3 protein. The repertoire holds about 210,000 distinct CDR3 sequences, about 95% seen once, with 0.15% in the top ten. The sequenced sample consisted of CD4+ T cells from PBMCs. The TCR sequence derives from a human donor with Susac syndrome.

The CDR3 here is CASSPSGGGYEQYF. CDR3 DNA: TGTGCCAGCAGTCCTAGCGGGGGGGGGTACGAGCAGTACTTC. The rearrangement joins TRBV6-6 to TRBJ2-7, with 12 nucleotides matching TRBD2. J gave up 4 bases and V 5 bases, and 3 bases lay outside the gene matches. The CDR3 is 14 amino acids. From germline, CDR1 is MNHNY and CDR2 SVGAGI (reference sequence).